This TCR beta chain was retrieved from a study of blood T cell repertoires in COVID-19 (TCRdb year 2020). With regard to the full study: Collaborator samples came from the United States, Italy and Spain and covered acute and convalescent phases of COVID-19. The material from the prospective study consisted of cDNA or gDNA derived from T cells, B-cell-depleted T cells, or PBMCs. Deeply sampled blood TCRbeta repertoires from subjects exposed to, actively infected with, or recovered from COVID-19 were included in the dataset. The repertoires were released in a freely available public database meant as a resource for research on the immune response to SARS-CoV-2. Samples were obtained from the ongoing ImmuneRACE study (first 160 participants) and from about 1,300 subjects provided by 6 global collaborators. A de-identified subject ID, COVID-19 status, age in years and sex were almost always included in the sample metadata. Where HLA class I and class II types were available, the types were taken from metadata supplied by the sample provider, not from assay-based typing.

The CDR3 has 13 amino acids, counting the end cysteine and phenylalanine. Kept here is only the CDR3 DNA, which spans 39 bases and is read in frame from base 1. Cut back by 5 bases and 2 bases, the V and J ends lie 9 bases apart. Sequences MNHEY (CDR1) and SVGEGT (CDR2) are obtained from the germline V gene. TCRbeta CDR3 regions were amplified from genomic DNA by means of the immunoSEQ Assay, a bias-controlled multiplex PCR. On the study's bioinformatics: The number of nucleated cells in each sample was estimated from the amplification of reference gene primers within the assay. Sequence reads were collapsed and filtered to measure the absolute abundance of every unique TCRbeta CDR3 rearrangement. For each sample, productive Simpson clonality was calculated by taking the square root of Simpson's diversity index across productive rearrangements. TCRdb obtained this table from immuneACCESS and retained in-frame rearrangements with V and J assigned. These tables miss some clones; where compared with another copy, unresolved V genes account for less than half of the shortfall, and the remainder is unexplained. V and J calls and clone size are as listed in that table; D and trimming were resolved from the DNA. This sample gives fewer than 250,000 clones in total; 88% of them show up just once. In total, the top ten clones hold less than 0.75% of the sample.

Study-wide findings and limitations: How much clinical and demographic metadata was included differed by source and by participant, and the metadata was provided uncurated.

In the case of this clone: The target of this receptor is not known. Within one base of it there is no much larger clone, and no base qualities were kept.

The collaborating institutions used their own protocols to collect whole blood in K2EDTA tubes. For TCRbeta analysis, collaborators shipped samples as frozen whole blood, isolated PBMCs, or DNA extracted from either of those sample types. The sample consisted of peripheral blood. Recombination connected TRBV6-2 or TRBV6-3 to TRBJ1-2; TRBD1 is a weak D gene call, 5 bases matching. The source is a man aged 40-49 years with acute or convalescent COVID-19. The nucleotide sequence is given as TGTGCCAGCAGTCAGACAGTCAACTATGGCTACACCTTC. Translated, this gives CASSQTVNYGYTF.